These 21 T cell receptor beta chains originate from one sample sequenced in a study of neurological immune-mediated disorders. In TCRdb, the 5' RACE reads were re-called with MiXCR into one record per CDR3 protein. The sample includes 20,000 to 30,000 distinct CDR3 sequences, 2% to 3% of them seen just once. Material for sequencing was PBMCs. Source of these receptors: a woman aged 50 to 60 with multiple sclerosis.

This clonotype was detected ten times or more. The V gene is TRBV29-1, the J gene TRBJ2-7, with D possibly TRBD2 on 5 matching bases. The CDR3 has 12 amino acids. The germline V gene encodes CDR1 SQVTM and CDR2 ANQGSEA. Between the trimmed V and J ends, which lost 7 bases and 2 bases, there was a span of 12 bases. Here the CDR3 reads CSAGVGTYEQYF. The CDR3 DNA is TGCAGCGCCGGGGTGGGCACCTACGAGCAGTACTTC.

The table lists this clonotype with many counts. The genes are TRBV5-1 and TRBJ1-1; D gene unclear. The V gene lost 0 bases and the J gene lost 0 bases, with 9 bases spanning the gap. Germline CDR1 and CDR2: SGHRS and YFSETQ. The CDR3 length is 15 residues. CDR3 amino acids: CASSLEASVNTEAFF. In DNA, the CDR3 is TGCGCCAGCAGCTTGGAGGCTTCAGTGAACACTGAAGCTTTCTTT.

This clonotype occurred many times. The chain combines TRBV20-1 with TRBJ1-5, with 7 bases lining up with TRBD1. Germline V lookup: CDR1 DFQATT, CDR2 SNEGSKA (reference sequence). There are 16 residues in the CDR3. Trimming removed 0 bases from V and 7 bases from J; junction bases left unmatched: 12. The CDR3 DNA reads TGCAGTGCTAGAGATTACAAGACAGGGATTTTCCAGCCCCAGCATTTT. Encoded protein: CSARDYKTGIFQPQHF.

The chain employs TRBV2 and TRBJ1-1; 7 bases are shared with TRBD1. Germline CDR1 is SNHLY and CDR2 is FYNNEI. This CDR3 region has 13 residues. Trimming removed 6 bases from V and 1 base from J; junction bases left unmatched: 2. The CDR3 protein is CASSQGENTEAFF. For the CDR3, the DNA is TGTGCCAGCAGCCAGGGGGAGAACACTGAAGCTTTCTTT. Variable domain in full (rest from reference TRBV2 and TRBJ1-1): EPEVTQTPSHQVTQMGQEVILRCVPISNHLYFYWYRQILGQKVEFLVSFYNNEISEKSEIFDDQFSVERPDGSNFTLKIRSTKLEDSAMYFCASSQGENTEAFFGQGTRLTVV.

This clonotype has at least ten counts. The V call is TRBV9, the J call TRBJ1-1; D gene uncertain. V lost 2 bases to trimming and J lost 0 bases, with 5 bases between them. The CDR3 length is 13 residues. Germline V gene lookup returns CDR1 SGDLS and CDR2 YYNGEE. The CDR3 DNA sequence: TGTGCCAGCAGCGTCACGATGAACACTGAAGCTTTCTTT. This encodes CASSVTMNTEAFF.

The chain is built from TRBV7-2 and TRBJ2-7; D call uncertain. The length of the CDR3 is 14 residues. Per the germline V gene, CDR1 is SGHTA and CDR2 is FQGNSA. Deletions cut 3 bases from V and 0 bases from J, with 9 bases between. CDR3 in DNA: TGTGCCAGCAGCTTGAAGCGCCTCTCCTACGAGCAGTACTTC. It is translated as CASSLKRLSYEQYF.

This clonotype has ten or more counts. V gene TRBV12-3 or TRBV12-4 combines with J gene TRBJ2-3; D unclear. Trimming cost V 7 bases and J 4 bases, with 15 bases left between them. The CDR3 consists of 14 residues. This CDR3 is CASNVGRPPDTQYF. The CDR3 DNA reads as TGTGCCAGCAACGTGGGTAGACCCCCAGATACGCAGTATTTT.

This clonotype has ten or more counts. The genes are TRBV5-1 and TRBJ2-5; D is perhaps TRBD2 (6 bases). Germline V gene lookup returns CDR1 SGHRS and CDR2 YFSETQ. V was clipped by 4 bases and J by 5 bases, with 12 bases between them. This CDR3 spans 13 amino acids. The CDR3 bases are TGCGCCAGCAGCGGAGGGGATTGGGAGACCCAGTACTTC. Translation: CASSGGDWETQYF.

This clonotype occurred a few times. The chain couples TRBV12-3 or TRBV12-4 to TRBJ2-5; D is perhaps TRBD1 (5 bases). The CDR3 runs 13 residues. The V end was cut by 7 bases, the J end by 5 bases, with 14 bases between. This CDR3 is CASTWGKGETQYF. Here the CDR3 DNA reads TGTGCCAGCACTTGGGGAAAGGGGGAGACCCAGTACTTC.

The sample holds many counts of this clonotype. The chain recombines TRBV7-9 with TRBJ2-7; 11 nucleotides line up with TRBD1. V shed 5 bases, J shed 7 bases, and the junction held 13 bases outside the gene matches. Germline V lookup: CDR1 SEHNR, CDR2 FQNEAQ (reference sequence). This CDR3 is 16 amino acids long. DNA for the CDR3: TGTGCCAGCAGCACATGGACCGGGACAGGGGGGCATGAGCAGTACTTC. This codes for CASSTWTGTGGHEQYF.

This clonotype showed up many times. The gene calls are TRBV29-1 and TRBJ2-5; a weak D match, TRBD2 (5 bases). Trimming took 5 bases from V and 5 from J, leaving 9 bases between them. Germline V gene lookup returns CDR1 SQVTM and CDR2 ANQGSEA. The CDR3 length is 11 residues. CDR3 sequence (DNA): TGCAGCGTTACACCGGGGGAGACCCAGTACTTC. Translation: CSVTPGETQYF.

This clonotype was detected ten times or more. This chain joins TRBV5-1 and TRBJ1-1; perhaps TRBD1 as D (5 bases). The CDR3 consists of 15 residues. Deletions cut 5 bases from V and 0 bases from J, with 14 bases between. Germline V gene sequence: CDR1 SGHRS, CDR2 YFSETQ. Here the CDR3 DNA reads TGCGCCAGCAGACAGGAGGGACTTATGAACACTGAAGCTTTCTTT. Amino acids: CASRQEGLMNTEAFF. The entire variable domain, with the rest obtained from reference TRBV5-1 and TRBJ1-1, is as follows: KAGVTQTPRYLIKTRGQQVTLSCSPISGHRSVSWYQQTPGQGLQFLFEYFSETQRNKGNFPGRFSGRQFSNSRSEMNVSTLELGDSALYLCASRQEGLMNTEAFFGQGTRLTVV.

This clonotype is medium-sized by share. The CDR3 loop reads CSVDDSTDTQYF. CDR3 nucleotides: TGCAGCGTTGATGACAGCACAGATACGCAGTATTTT. The chain couples TRBV29-1 to TRBJ2-3, with no clear D. This CDR3 spans 12 amino acids. CDR1 and CDR2 (germline): SQVTM, ANQGSEA. V lost 3 bases and J 0 bases, leaving 4 bases between the germline ends.

This clonotype has a count of ten or more. V usage is TRBV6-6 and J usage is TRBJ2-7; D remains unclear. Germline V gives CDR1 MNHNY, CDR2 SVGAGI (reference sequence). The V end lost 6 bases, the J end lost 2 bases, and 11 bases lay between the germline ends. The CDR3 extends over 13 amino acids. In DNA, the CDR3 is TGTGCCAGCAGGGCGTCCGGACCCTACGAGCAGTACTTC. Translation: CASRASGPYEQYF.

This clonotype was counted at least ten times. This chain joins TRBV7-2 and TRBJ2-7; no clear D gene. The CDR3 is 13 residues long. The germline V gene has CDR1 SGHTA and CDR2 FQGNSA. V shed 1 base and J shed 3 bases, with 7 bases lying between them. DNA for the CDR3: TGTGCCAGCAGCTTAGGAAAGGGCTACGAGCAGTACTTC. It codes for CASSLGKGYEQYF.

This clonotype was observed many times. The J gene is TRBJ2-2, the V gene TRBV7-2; D is uncertain. V was pared by 2 bases and J by 4 bases, with 11 bases between. The CDR3 length is 15 residues. The germline V gene encodes CDR1 SGHTA and CDR2 FQGNSA. The CDR3 is CASSLLRLGTGELFF. CDR3 DNA sequence: TGTGCCAGCAGCTTACTTAGGTTGGGCACCGGGGAGCTGTTTTTT. The variable domain in full, completed from reference TRBV7-2 and TRBJ2-2, reads GAGVSQSPSNKVTEKGKDVELRCDPISGHTALYWYRQSLGQGLEFLIYFQGNSAPDKSGLPSDRFSAERTGGSVSTLTIQRTQQEDSAVYLCASSLLRLGTGELFFGEGSRLTVL.

Ten or more counts support this clonotype. The rearrangement links TRBV20-1 to TRBJ2-1, with TRBD2 as a possible D gene (5 bases). Deletions cut 0 bases from V and 3 bases from J, with 9 bases between. Germline V gives CDR1 DFQATT, CDR2 SNEGSKA (reference sequence). The CDR3 contains 14 residues. CDR3: CSAREPGNYNEQFF. CDR3 coding DNA: TGCAGTGCTAGAGAGCCGGGAAACTACAATGAGCAGTTCTTC.

This clonotype came up a few times. This chain links TRBV5-6 with TRBJ2-1; D ambiguous. The CDR3 has 16 amino acids. V dropped 4 bases and J dropped 8 bases, with 22 bases sitting between them. CDR1 is SGHDT and CDR2 is YYEEEE in the germline V gene. DNA for the CDR3: TGTGCCAGCAGCCGGACCCTCCCTCGGTGGACCGATGAGCAGTTCTTC. It yields the protein CASSRTLPRWTDEQFF.

This clonotype came up many times. The chain combines TRBV10-3 with TRBJ2-3; possibly TRBD2 for D (5 bases). CDR1 is ENHRY, CDR2 SYGVKD, per germline. Trimming removed 7 bases from V and 8 bases from J, with 13 bases in between. The CDR3 has 12 amino acids. CDR3 residues: CAITSSEGTQYF. In DNA form, the CDR3 reads TGTGCCATCACTTCGAGCGAGGGTACGCAGTATTTT.

The CDR3 region is CASSLDGELSNEQFF. The CDR3 DNA follows: TGTGCCAGCAGCTTAGACGGGGAATTGAGCAATGAGCAGTTCTTC. The gene calls are TRBV11-3 and TRBJ2-1; possible D gene TRBD2, 5 bases. Germline lookup yields CDR1 SGHNT and CDR2 YENEEA. V lost 0 bases to trimming and J lost 6 bases, with 12 bases between them. CDR3 length equals 15 residues.

This clonotype was seen repeatedly, ten times or more. This rearrangement joins TRBV7-9 to TRBJ1-2; D not resolved. Trimming left V 5 bases short and J 8 bases short, with 18 bases between. CDR1 is SEHNR, CDR2 FQNEAQ, per germline (reference sequence). CDR3 size: 14 residues. This CDR3 is CASSLAGKPDGYTF. In nucleotides, the CDR3 is TGTGCCAGCAGCCTCGCCGGAAAACCGGACGGCTACACCTTC.